Presented here are 18 T cell receptor beta chains from one specimen sequenced in a study of glioma-infiltrating T cells listed by TCRdb under 2016. The sequencer listed for this sample is Illumina MiSeq. The iRepertoire nested amplicon-rescue multiplex PCR (arm-PCR) platform was used to amplify TCR alpha and beta CDR3 regions from RNA. The public reads were reprocessed in TCRdb via fastp at Q25 and MiXCR, keeping in-frame beta chains. Under each unique CDR3 protein, matching rows form one entry showing the most common genes and DNA. Present in this sample are approximately 190,000 distinct CDR3 sequences, around 32% of which were seen just once. The ten most abundant clones make up just over 20% of the sample. The source material was glioma tissue, nonneoplastic brain tissue, or PBMCs (not recorded which). The receptors were sampled from a human donor with low-grade glioma or glioblastoma, undergoing nonglioma brain surgery, or in good health (not recorded which).

This clonotype was detected ten times or more. V usage is TRBV6-2 or TRBV6-3 and J usage is TRBJ2-1; D is uncertain. V dropped 9 bases and J dropped 3 bases, with 12 bases sitting between them. CDR3 length equals 13 residues. The germline gives CDR1 MNHEY, CDR2 SVGEGT. The CDR3 bases are TGTGCCAGTGGACCGACCCGCTACAATGAGCAGTTCTTC. The encoded protein is CASGPTRYNEQFF.

In the case of this clonotype: Since the CDR3 does not end with the conserved phenylalanine or tryptophan, this likely comes from a read error. The chain links TRBV6-2 or TRBV6-3 to TRBJ2-7; D gene ambiguous. Germline values: CDR1 MNHEY, CDR2 SVGEGT. This CDR3 has 13 residues. V was pared by 2 bases and J by 3 bases, with 8 bases between. The CDR3 loop is CASSYPAGYEQYL. In DNA form, the CDR3 reads TGTGCCAGCAGTTACCCCGCAGGCTACGAGCAGTACCTC.

This clonotype was counted at least ten times. The V and J genes are TRBV27 and TRBJ1-3, with 8 bases matching TRBD1. The CDR3 spans 15 residues. The V gene's germline CDR1 is MNHEY and CDR2 SMNVEV (reference sequence). Germline trimming cut 6 bases from V and 2 bases from J; bases unmatched to any gene: 6. This CDR3 reads CASRTRQGTGNTIYF. The CDR3, as DNA: TGTGCCAGCAGGACGAGACAGGGGACTGGAAACACCATATATTTT.

A remark on this clonotype: An end of the junction does not agree with germline; a read error may underlie this. The gene calls are TRBV6-1 and TRBJ2-3, with 9 bases lining up with TRBD1. Germline CDR1 is MNHNS and CDR2 is SASEGT. The CDR3 loop spans 13 amino acids. CDR3 coding DNA: TGTGCCATCAAGGACAGGGGAACAGGTACGCAGTATTTT. Translating it yields CAIKDRGTGTQYF.

Ten or more counts support this clonotype. The V call is TRBV18, the J call TRBJ2-7; 11 bases are shared with TRBD1. The CDR3 runs 15 residues. Germline V gives CDR1 KGHSH, CDR2 LQKENI. Trimming cost V 3 bases and J 4 bases; bases outside gene matches: 5. The chain's CDR3 is CASSPRTGGIYEQYF. The CDR3 DNA sequence: TGTGCCAGCTCACCTAGGACAGGGGGCATATACGAGCAGTACTTC.

This clonotype was seen repeatedly, ten times or more. The chain has TRBV2 and TRBJ2-3; 8 bases match TRBD2. V shed 6 bases, J shed 1 base, and the junction held 6 bases outside the gene matches. Germline V gene sequence: CDR1 SNHLY, CDR2 FYNNEI. The CDR3 sequence is 15 residues long. The CDR3 reads CASSLAGFGTDTQYF. DNA of the CDR3: TGTGCCAGCAGCTTAGCGGGATTTGGCACAGATACGCAGTATTTT.

The V and J genes are TRBV3-1 and TRBJ2-7; D remains ambiguous. This CDR3 spans 16 amino acids. V lost 4 bases, J lost 1 base, and 17 bases lay in between. Germline CDR1 reads LGHDT; CDR2 reads YNNKEL (reference sequence). DNA of the CDR3: TGTGCCAGCAGCCCCTTACCAGCCAACCCTTCCTACGAGCAGTACTTC. Translating it yields CASSPLPANPSYEQYF.

This clonotype was seen ten or more times. V usage is TRBV5-1 and J usage is TRBJ2-3, with 8 bases matching TRBD2. This CDR3 has 14 amino acids. CDR1 is SGHRS, CDR2 YFSETQ, per germline. Unmatched junction bases numbered 0, after V lost 3 bases and J lost 0 bases. The CDR3 loop is CASSSSGSTDTQYF. The CDR3 coding sequence is TGCGCCAGCAGCTCTAGCGGGAGCACAGATACGCAGTATTTT.

This clonotype was found many times. This sequence joins TRBV27 and TRBJ2-7; D remains ambiguous. Germline V lookup: CDR1 MNHEY, CDR2 SMNVEV (reference sequence). The CDR3 contains 13 residues. V dropped 6 bases and J dropped 4 bases, with 13 bases sitting between them. The CDR3 is CASRSTNLYEQYF. CDR3 in DNA: TGTGCCAGCAGATCCACCAACCTTTACGAGCAGTACTTC.

Ten or more counts support this clonotype. The chain combines TRBV12-3 or TRBV12-4 with TRBJ1-1; the match to TRBD1 covers 10 bases. CDR3 length: 12 amino acids. With 10 bases clipped from V and 5 bases from J, the junction kept 4 bases outside the gene matches. The CDR3 here is CAIGTGATEAFF. The DNA for the CDR3 is TGTGCCATCGGGACAGGGGCTACTGAAGCTTTCTTT.

This clonotype was detected many times. The V gene is TRBV7-9, the J gene TRBJ2-7; a weak D match, TRBD1 (6 bases). Trimming shortened V by 8 bases and J by 0 bases, and 8 bases separated the two germline ends. Germline CDR1 SEHNR, CDR2 FQNEAQ (reference sequence). The CDR3 has 12 amino acids. CDR3 sequence: CASGTTSYEQYF. CDR3 sequence (DNA): TGTGCCAGCGGGACAACCTCCTACGAGCAGTACTTC.

This clonotype was counted a few times. The V gene is TRBV7-9, the J gene TRBJ2-1, with 10 bases aligning to TRBD2. The junction had 8 bases not matched to a gene; V was cut back by 5 bases and J by 4 bases. Per germline, CDR1 SEHNR and CDR2 FQNEAQ (reference sequence). There are 16 residues in the CDR3. The CDR3 DNA follows: TGTGCCAGCAGCCCTCGACTAGCGGGCTCTTACAATGAGCAGTTCTTC. Protein: CASSPRLAGSYNEQFF.

This clonotype was counted only a few times. The chain joins TRBV19 to TRBJ1-4, with D maybe TRBD1 (5 bases). The CDR3 is made up of 15 amino acids. Germline V gene lookup returns CDR1 LNHDA and CDR2 SQIVND (reference sequence). Trimming stripped 5 bases from V and 6 bases from J, with 16 bases between. The CDR3 here is CASSLWGGGDEKLFF. The CDR3 DNA reads as TGTGCCAGTAGTCTCTGGGGCGGCGGAGATGAAAAACTGTTTTTT.

The V gene is TRBV19, the J gene TRBJ2-1; 8 bases are a match to TRBD1. The CDR3 has 15 amino acids. CDR1 LNHDA and CDR2 SQIVND come from the germline V gene (reference sequence). V was pared by 2 bases and J by 8 bases, with 8 bases of the junction left unmatched. Here the CDR3 DNA reads TGTGCCAGTAGTATATCTGACAGGGGACATTATGAGCAGTTCTTC. Protein sequence: CASSISDRGHYEQFF. Filled out from reference TRBV19 and TRBJ2-1, the complete variable domain reads DGGITQSPKYLFRKEGQNVTLSCEQNLNHDAMYWYRQDPGQGLRLIYYSQIVNDFQKGDIAEGYSVSREKKESFPLTVTSAQKNPTAFYLCASSISDRGHYEQFFGPGTRLTVL.

This clonotype was detected only once. One end of the junction fails to match germline, which may point to a read error. The gene calls are TRBV6-6 and TRBJ2-7; no firm D call. The CDR3 is 15 residues long. From germline, CDR1 is MNHNY and CDR2 SVGAGI (reference sequence). This CDR3 reads CAGSYSFPWDYEQYF. CDR3 sequence (DNA): TGTGCCGGCAGTTACTCGTTTCCATGGGACTACGAGCAGTACTTC.

About this clonotype itself: A read error may explain this, as a much larger clone is one base away. V and J are TRBV5-1 and TRBJ2-3; D possibly corresponds to TRBD1 (6 bases). CDR1 and CDR2 from the germline V gene are SGHRS and YFSETQ. This CDR3 is built from 15 residues. CDR3 sequence (DNA): TGCGCCAGCAGGGCTGGACAGCCGAACACACATACGCAGTATTTT. This codes for CASRAGQPNTHTQYF. The variable domain in full, completed from reference TRBV5-1 and TRBJ2-3, reads KAGVTQTPRYLIKTRGQQVTLSCSPISGHRSVSWYQQTPGQGLQFLFEYFSETQRNKGNFPGRFSGRQFSNSRSEMNVSTLELGDSALYLCASRAGQPNTHTQYFGPGTRLTVL.

This clonotype was seen only once. V gene TRBV3-1 combines with J gene TRBJ1-2, with D unclear. V lost 0 bases to trimming and J lost 7 bases, with 12 bases between them. Germline CDR1 and CDR2: LGHDT and YNNKEL (reference sequence). The CDR3 runs to 14 residues. Here the CDR3 DNA reads TGTGCCAGCAGCCAAGATCAAAGGGATACTGGCTACACCTTC. It is translated as CASSQDQRDTGYTF.

This clonotype was detected a few times. The chain links TRBV12-3 or TRBV12-4 to TRBJ2-3; a possible D gene is TRBD2 (5 bases). The CDR3 is made up of 16 amino acids. Trimming left V 2 bases short and J 5 bases short, with 17 bases between. CDR3 in amino acids: CASSLLPPGSGDTQYF. The CDR3 DNA is TGTGCCAGCAGTTTATTACCCCCTGGGAGCGGAGATACGCAGTATTTT.